These 8 T cell receptor beta chains came from one sample sequenced in a study of T-cell memory formation after mild COVID-19. TCRdb analysed the 5' RACE reads with MiXCR anew, one entry per CDR3 protein. The table includes around 450,000 distinct CDR3 sequences, roughly 20% detected once. Sequencing input: PBMCs or a T cell subset sorted from them (not recorded which). The receptors here all came from an adult woman who had mild COVID-19 (a few samples of this study predate the infection). Cell type and time point are not known.

The rearrangement uses TRBV5-5 and TRBJ1-5; perhaps TRBD1 as D (5 bases). The germline V and J ends were trimmed by 3 bases and 6 bases, with 13 bases remaining between them. Germline loops: CDR1 SGHKS, CDR2 YYEKEE (reference sequence). This CDR3 is built from 14 residues. The DNA for the CDR3 is TGTGCCAGCAGCTCCCGGGGCACGGGTCAGCCCCAGCATTTT. Translating it yields CASSSRGTGQPQHF.

This clonotype was counted between two and nine times. V gene TRBV6-5 combines with J gene TRBJ2-6, with TRBD1 identical over 8 bases. Trimming cost V 4 bases and J 0 bases; bases outside gene matches: 2. In germline, CDR1 is MNHEY, CDR2 SVGAGI. This CDR3 has 16 amino acids. CDR3 bases: TGTGCCAGCAGTTTGGGGACAGGCTCTGGGGCCAACGTCCTGACTTTC. Its translation: CASSLGTGSGANVLTF.

Only a few counts were recorded for this clonotype. V usage is TRBV2 and J usage is TRBJ2-5; 10 bases are a match to TRBD2. Per the germline V gene, CDR1 is SNHLY and CDR2 is FYNNEI. The CDR3 consists of 15 residues. The ends lost 8 bases at V and 3 bases at J; junction bases unmatched: 9. The CDR3 DNA follows: TGTGCCAGCGCTGGGGGACTAGCGAGAAAAGAGACCCAGTACTTC. It is translated as CASAGGLARKETQYF. Drawing the rest from reference TRBV2 and TRBJ2-5, the complete variable domain is EPEVTQTPSHQVTQMGQEVILRCVPISNHLYFYWYRQILGQKVEFLVSFYNNEISEKSEIFDDQFSVERPDGSNFTLKIRSTKLEDSAMYFCASAGGLARKETQYFGPGTRLLVL.

The V call is TRBV6-1, the J call TRBJ2-4, with D possibly matching TRBD2 (5 bases). The length of the CDR3 is 13 residues. Trimming removed 8 bases at V and 6 bases at J, with 14 bases between. Per germline, CDR1 MNHNS and CDR2 SASEGT. CDR3 DNA sequence: TGTGCCAGCGGGTCGGGGTATGGAAACATTCAGTACTTC. Translating gives CASGSGYGNIQYF.

The chain employs TRBV30 and TRBJ2-1, with D unclear. Trimming cost V 0 bases and J 0 bases, with 9 bases left between them. Germline CDR1 and CDR2: GTSNPN and SVGIG (reference sequence). The CDR3 loop spans 15 amino acids. The CDR3 spells CAWSVPFSSYNEQFF. The CDR3 DNA reads TGTGCCTGGAGTGTACCCTTTAGCTCCTACAATGAGCAGTTCTTC.

This clonotype was counted a few times. This sequence joins TRBV7-8 and TRBJ2-5; D might be TRBD2 (6 bases). The CDR3 is 16 residues long. V was cut by 5 bases and J by 4 bases, with 20 bases left in between. Germline CDR1 and CDR2: SGHVS and FQNEAQ. In DNA, the CDR3 is TGTGCCAGCAGCATAGGAGAGGCGGGACTTCGAGAGACCCAGTACTTC. Its translation is CASSIGEAGLRETQYF.

In this sample, this clonotype turned up a few times. The chain links TRBV3-1 to TRBJ2-1, with D hard to call. The germline V and J ends were trimmed by 3 bases and 7 bases, with 19 bases remaining between them. The germline CDR1 and CDR2 sequences are LGHDT and YNNKEL (reference sequence). This CDR3 spans 16 amino acids. Here the CDR3 DNA reads TGTGCCAGCAGCCAGGCGACTGCCTCTAAGACGAATGAGCAGTTCTTC. Translation gives CASSQATASKTNEQFF.

This clonotype was found a few times. The chain employs TRBV20-1 and TRBJ1-2, with TRBD1 matching 7 bases. The ends lost 3 bases at V and 5 bases at J; junction bases unmatched: 15. Germline loops: CDR1 DFQATT, CDR2 SNEGSKA (reference sequence). This CDR3 has 16 amino acids. CDR3 amino acids: CSASKTDRALRYGYTF. CDR3 sequence (DNA): TGCAGTGCTAGTAAAACCGACAGGGCCCTTCGATATGGCTACACCTTC.